These 4 T cell receptor beta chains were all obtained from the same sample, sequenced in a study of regulatory T cells in long-lasting Graves disease. The time point denotes: persistent/refractory GD, antithyroid drugs over 5 years with positive TRAb. TCR sequences were obtained from RNA taken from PBMCs. Construction of the TCR beta libraries employed iRepertoire HTBI primers in conjunction with Arm-PCR of CDR3 regions. MiXCR was run by TCRdb on the multiplex PCR reads, yielding one entry per CDR3 protein. The repertoire holds some 430,000 distinct CDR3 sequences, with approximately 21% as singletons. Material: peripheral blood mononuclear cells (PBMCs), obtained when the disease was refractory, from a patient treated with antithyroid drugs. The receptors shown here come from a female donor with Graves disease.

The genes are TRBV6-1 and TRBJ1-2, with D unresolved. Germline CDR1 reads MNHNS; CDR2 reads SASEGT. V dropped 6 bases and J dropped 5 bases, with 16 bases sitting between them. CDR3 length: 14 residues. This CDR3 reads CASSPGGSKYGYTF. The CDR3 DNA reads as TGTGCCAGCAGCCCCGGAGGCAGCAAATATGGCTACACCTTC.

The genes are TRBV10-3 and TRBJ1-5; no definite D call. V was shortened by 3 bases and J by 6 bases, with 12 bases between the two germline ends. CDR3 length: 14 residues. Germline loops: CDR1 ENHRY, CDR2 SYGVKD. The CDR3 spells CAISDGEFGQPQHF. The CDR3 DNA is TGTGCCATCAGTGATGGGGAGTTTGGTCAGCCCCAGCATTTT.

The chain employs TRBV6-5 and TRBJ2-1; D gene ambiguous. V shed 1 base and J shed 4 bases, with 11 bases lying between them. CDR1 MNHEY and CDR2 SVGAGI come from the germline V gene. This CDR3 region has 15 residues. The CDR3 loop is CASSYLYSTYNEQFF. The CDR3 coding sequence is TGTGCCAGCAGTTACTTATATTCCACATACAATGAGCAGTTCTTC.

This clonotype occurred a few times. This chain joins TRBV20-1 and TRBJ2-2, with D maybe TRBD2 (6 bases). The CDR3 is made up of 14 amino acids. The germline V gene encodes CDR1 DFQATT and CDR2 SNEGSKA (reference sequence). The ends were cut back, 0 bases at V and 6 bases at J, with 11 bases in the middle. The CDR3 nucleotides are TGCAGTGCTAGAGATGAACGGGAGTCCGGGGAGCTGTTTTTT. Encoded protein: CSARDERESGELFF.